The T cell receptor (beta chain) under discussion was sequenced for a study of OX40 agonist ivuxolimab in advanced cancers. A note on the overall study: Ivuxolimab was an agonistic, fully human IgG2 monoclonal antibody directed against OX40 (CD134), a costimulatory receptor. Partial responses were achieved by three dose-escalation patients, of whom one had hepatocellular carcinoma and two had cutaneous melanoma. The dose-escalation cohort was over 70% male with a mean age of about 54 years, ranging from about 23 to 85. Prior anti-PD-1, anti-PD-L1 or anti-CTLA-4 therapy was permitted, and less than 45% of dose-escalation patients had received checkpoint inhibitors. Intravenous ivuxolimab was administered to patients every 2 weeks at six dose levels: 0.01, 0.1, 0.3, 1.5, 3 and 10 mg/kg. The paper covers the monotherapy dose-escalation part of the phase I ivuxolimab trial, which included N of about 56 patients. Peripheral TCRbeta sequencing aimed to test whether ivuxolimab altered TCR sequence diversity and caused clonal T-cell expansion. Of the roughly 54 dose-escalation patients, hepatocellular carcinoma was present in approximately 20, melanoma in some 15, renal cell carcinoma in 9 and head and neck cancer in 9. Beyond this particular receptor, the publication reports: Which antigens the clonally expanded peripheral T cells were specific for was not determined. After ivuxolimab, CD8+ T cells had more expanded clones than CD4+ T cells on average. Low levels of normalized T-cell clonal expansion were also seen in some nonresponding patients. At doses from 0.1 to 3.0 mg/kg, clonal expansion was seen in both CD4+ and CD8+ blood T cells between baseline and week 6. Partial responders in the 0.1-3.0 mg/kg groups had among the lowest normalized peripheral clonal expansion, especially among CD8+ T cells.

With respect to this clone: The target of this receptor is not known. No much larger clone is present one base from it, and per-base qualities are unavailable.

Trimming at the junction amounts to 5 bases on V and 1 base on J, and the germline ends lie 10 bases apart. From the cysteine up to the phenylalanine, the CDR3 has a length of 15 residues. CDR3 DNA is the only sequence kept; it has 45 bases, read in frame from the first base. From a lookup of the germline V gene, CDR1 and CDR2 are SGHRS and YFSETQ. For sequencing of the TCRbeta CDR3 region, genomic DNA was extracted from the sorted cells. The immunoSEQ Assay was used for sequencing of TCRbeta CDR3 regions. Not all clones reach the TCRdb copy of this immuneACCESS table, which keeps in-frame sequences only. Checked studies attribute under half of the gap to unresolved V genes and leave the rest unexplained. The sample data list tens of thousands of clones, and over 80% of these were observed just once. The ten largest clones take up less than 2% of the sample. The trial excluded patients who had a history of autoimmune disease or were on systemic immunosuppression. Peripheral blood for TCR sequencing was drawn from every dose cohort at baseline, at cycle 4 day 1 and at cycle 7 day 1. Samples came from an open-label, multicenter, first-in-human phase I dose-escalation trial of ivuxolimab. The trial enrolled adults with locally advanced or metastatic head and neck squamous cell, hepatocellular, melanoma or renal cell carcinoma. CD4+ and CD8+ T cells were sorted separately from peripheral blood before TCR sequencing.

This clonotype was sampled from an adult with an advanced solid tumor such as melanoma, head and neck, liver or kidney cancer. The chain joins TRBV5-1 to TRBJ1-6; a tentative D match to TRBD1 spans 5 bases. Sequenced material: CD4+ or CD8+ T cells sorted from blood, taken in a trial of the OX40 agonist ivuxolimab. The CDR3 is CASRERQSYNSPLHF. The DNA is TGCGCCAGCAGGGAGAGACAGTCCTATAATTCACCCCTCCACTTT.